This T cell receptor (beta chain) was captured in a study of blood T cells in healthy people across ages. Study summary: About one barcoded beta molecule per two T cells came from capture by template switching.

This CDR3 contains 12 residues. Germline CDR1 SGHTA, CDR2 FQGNSA. Deletions cut 1 base from V and 11 bases from J, with 11 bases between. For the second PCR, which ran for about 7 to 12 cycles, a sample-barcoded 5' primer and a J-beta primer mix were used. A 12-random-nucleotide template-switch adaptor tagged each cDNA molecule. A minimum of 2.5 million CDR3-containing paired-end reads was obtained for each sample. TCRdb fed the 5' RACE reads into MiXCR, producing one record per CDR3 protein. The table includes some 1.7 million distinct CDR3 sequences, roughly 30% detected once. Healthy Caucasian individuals from Russia aged about 6 to 90 were enrolled as donors.

Sequencing was carried out using blood. The J gene is TRBJ1-1, the V gene TRBV7-2; no clear D. This TCR was recovered from a woman in her 30s in good health. Here the CDR3 reads CASSLGRGTAFF. In nucleotides, the CDR3 is TGTGCCAGCAGCTTAGGGCGGGGAACGGCTTTCTTT.